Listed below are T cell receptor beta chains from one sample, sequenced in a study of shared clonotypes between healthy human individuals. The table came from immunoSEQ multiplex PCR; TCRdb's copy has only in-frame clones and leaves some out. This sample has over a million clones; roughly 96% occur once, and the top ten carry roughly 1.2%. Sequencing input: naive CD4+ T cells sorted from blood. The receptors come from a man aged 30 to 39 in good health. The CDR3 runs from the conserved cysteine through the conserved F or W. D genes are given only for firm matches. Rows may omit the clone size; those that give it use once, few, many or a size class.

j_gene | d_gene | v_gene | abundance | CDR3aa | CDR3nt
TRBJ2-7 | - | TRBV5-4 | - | CASSLGGPASYEQYF | TGTGCCAGCAGCTTAGGCGGACCGGCCTCCTACGAGCAGTACTTC
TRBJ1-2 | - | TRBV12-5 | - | CASGLVPPGPNYGYTF | TGTGCTAGTGGTTTGGTACCCCCGGGACCTAACTATGGCTACACCTTC
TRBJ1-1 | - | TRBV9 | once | CASSVGATANTEAFF | TGTGCCAGCAGCGTAGGGGCGACGGCGAACACTGAAGCTTTCTTT
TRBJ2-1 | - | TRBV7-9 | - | CASSPRGLALDEQFF | TGTGCCAGCAGTCCCCGTGGACTCGCTCTGGATGAGCAGTTCTTC
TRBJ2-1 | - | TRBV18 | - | CASSPSEFPVEEQFF | TGTGCCAGCTCCCCATCAGAGTTTCCCGTTGAAGAGCAGTTCTTC
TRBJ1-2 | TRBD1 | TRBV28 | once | CASSFGKRGLGYTF | TGTGCCAGCAGTTTCGGAAAGAGGGGGCTCGGCTACACCTTC
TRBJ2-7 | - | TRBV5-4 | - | CASSSKTGTSYEQYF | TGTGCCAGCAGCTCCAAGACAGGAACCTCCTACGAGCAGTACTTC
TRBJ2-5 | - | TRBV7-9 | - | CASSPATSLGETQYF | TGTGCCAGCAGCCCCGCGACGAGCTTGGGGGAGACCCAGTACTTC
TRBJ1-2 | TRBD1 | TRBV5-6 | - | CASSLQGANVYGYTF | TGTGCCAGCAGCTTACAGGGGGCGAACGTCTATGGCTACACCTTC
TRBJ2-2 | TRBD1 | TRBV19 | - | CASSRGQGANTGELFF | TGTGCCAGTAGTAGGGGACAGGGCGCGAACACCGGGGAGCTGTTTTTT
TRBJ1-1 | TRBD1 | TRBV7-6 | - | CASSLAGTEDTEAFF | TGTGCCAGCAGCTTAGCCGGGACAGAGGACACTGAAGCTTTCTTT
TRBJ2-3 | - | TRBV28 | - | CASTSGAGSTDTQYF | TGTGCCAGCACCTCTGGGGCAGGGAGCACAGATACGCAGTATTTT
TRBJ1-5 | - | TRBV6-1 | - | CASSPEGMGNQPQHF | TGTGCCAGCAGCCCCGAGGGGATGGGAAATCAGCCCCAGCATTTT
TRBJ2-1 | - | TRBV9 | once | CASSVAGMTYNEQFF | TGTGCCAGCAGCGTAGCGGGAATGACTTACAATGAGCAGTTCTTC
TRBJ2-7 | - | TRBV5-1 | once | CASSLGPSASSYEQYF | TGCGCCAGCAGCTTGGGTCCCAGCGCGAGCTCCTACGAGCAGTACTTC
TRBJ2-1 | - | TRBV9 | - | CASSPPTNEQFF | TGTGCCAGCAGCCCACCGACCAATGAGCAGTTCTTC
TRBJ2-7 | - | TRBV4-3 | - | CASSQGQTDSYEQYF | TGCGCCAGCAGCCAAGGCCAGACGGATTCCTACGAGCAGTACTTC
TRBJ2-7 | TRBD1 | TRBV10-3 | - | CAISPGQGAYEQYF | TGTGCCATCAGCCCGGGACAGGGGGCTTACGAGCAGTACTTC
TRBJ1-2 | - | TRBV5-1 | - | CASSPGAGSSGYTF | TGCGCCAGCAGCCCCGGGGCAGGGAGTAGTGGCTACACCTTC
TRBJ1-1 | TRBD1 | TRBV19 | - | CASSIGRGQTNTEAFF | TGTGCCAGTAGTATAGGAAGGGGACAGACGAACACTGAAGCTTTCTTT
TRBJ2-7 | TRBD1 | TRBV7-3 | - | CASSLDRTGGGEQYF | TGTGCCAGCAGCTTAGATCGGACAGGGGGCGGTGAGCAGTACTTC
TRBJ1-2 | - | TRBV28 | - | CASSLSGRNYGYTF | TGTGCCAGCAGTTTATCTGGTCGAAACTATGGCTACACCTTC
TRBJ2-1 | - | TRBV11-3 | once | CASSAGLGNEQFF | TGTGCCAGCAGCGCAGGACTGGGAAATGAGCAGTTCTTC
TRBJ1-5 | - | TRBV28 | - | CASSFGPQHF | TGTGCCAGCAGTTTTGGCCCCCAGCATTTT
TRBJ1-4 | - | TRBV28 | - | CATYPRERRGEKLFF | TGTGCCACCTACCCCAGGGAGAGGCGTGGTGAAAAACTGTTTTTT
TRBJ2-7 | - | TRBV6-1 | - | CASSSFTGLSYEQYF | TGTGCCAGCAGCTCCTTCACAGGGCTATCCTACGAGCAGTACTTC
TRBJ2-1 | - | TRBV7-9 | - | CASSLVGGEQFF | TGTGCCAGCAGCTTGGTCGGGGGTGAGCAGTTCTTC
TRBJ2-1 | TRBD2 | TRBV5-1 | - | CASSATSGSFYEQFF | TGCGCCAGCAGCGCCACTAGCGGGAGTTTCTATGAGCAGTTCTTC
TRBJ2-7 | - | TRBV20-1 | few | CSAQDYEQYF | TGCAGTGCTCAAGACTACGAGCAGTACTTC
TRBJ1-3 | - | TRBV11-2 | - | CASSLATSGNTIYF | TGTGCCAGCAGCTTAGCGACCTCTGGAAACACCATATATTTT
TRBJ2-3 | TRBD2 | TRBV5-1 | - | CASSLLNLADHTDTQYF | TGCGCCAGCAGCTTGCTGAATCTAGCGGACCACACAGATACGCAGTATTTT
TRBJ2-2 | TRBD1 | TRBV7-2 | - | CASRGQGPNTGELFF | TGTGCCAGCAGAGGACAGGGGCCAAACACCGGGGAGCTGTTTTTT
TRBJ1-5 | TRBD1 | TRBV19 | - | CASRRGTGFLQPQHF | TGTGCCAGTAGAAGAGGGACAGGGTTCCTACAGCCCCAGCATTTT
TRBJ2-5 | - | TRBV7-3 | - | CASSLMGGPQETQYF | TGTGCCAGCAGCTTAATGGGAGGCCCTCAAGAGACCCAGTACTTC
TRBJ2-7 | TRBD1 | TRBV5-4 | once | CASSLRTGSHEQYF | TGTGCCAGCAGCTTGAGGACAGGGTCCCACGAGCAGTACTTC